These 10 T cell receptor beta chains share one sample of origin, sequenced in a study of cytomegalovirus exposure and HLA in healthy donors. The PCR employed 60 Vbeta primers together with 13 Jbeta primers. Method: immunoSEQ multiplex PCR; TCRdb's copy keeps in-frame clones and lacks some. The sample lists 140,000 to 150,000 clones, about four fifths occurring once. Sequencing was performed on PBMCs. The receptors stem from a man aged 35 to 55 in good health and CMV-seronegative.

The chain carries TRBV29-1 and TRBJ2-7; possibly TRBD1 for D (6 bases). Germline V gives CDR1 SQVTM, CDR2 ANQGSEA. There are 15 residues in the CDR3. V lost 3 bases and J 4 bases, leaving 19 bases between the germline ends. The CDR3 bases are TGCAGCGTTGAGGGGTCGAGACAGGAACCATACGAGCAGTACTTC. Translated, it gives CSVEGSRQEPYEQYF.

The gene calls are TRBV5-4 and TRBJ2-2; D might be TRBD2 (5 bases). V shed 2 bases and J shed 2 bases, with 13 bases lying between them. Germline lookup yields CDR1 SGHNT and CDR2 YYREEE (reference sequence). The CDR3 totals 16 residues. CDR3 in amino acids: CASSLGRRLNTGELFF. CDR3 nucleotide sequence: TGTGCCAGCAGCTTAGGGCGGAGACTAAACACCGGGGAGCTGTTTTTT. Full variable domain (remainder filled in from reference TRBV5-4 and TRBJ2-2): ETGVTQSPTHLIKTRGQQVTLRCSSQSGHNTVSWYQQALGQGPQFIFQYYREEENGRGNFPPRFSGLQFPNYSSELNVNALELDDSALYLCASSLGRRLNTGELFFGEGSRLTVL.

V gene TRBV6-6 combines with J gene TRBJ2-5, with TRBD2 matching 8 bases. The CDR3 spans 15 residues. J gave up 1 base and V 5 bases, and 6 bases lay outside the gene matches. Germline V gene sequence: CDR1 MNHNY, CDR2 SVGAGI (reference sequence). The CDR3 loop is CASSPGGRSQETQYF. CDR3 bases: TGTGCCAGCAGTCCGGGGGGGCGTTCCCAAGAGACCCAGTACTTC.

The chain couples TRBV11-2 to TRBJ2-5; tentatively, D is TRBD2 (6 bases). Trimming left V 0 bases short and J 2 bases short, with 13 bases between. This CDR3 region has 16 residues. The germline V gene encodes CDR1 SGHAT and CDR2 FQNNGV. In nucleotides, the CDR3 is TGTGCCAGCAGCTTAGATTTCAGGGACTCACAAGAGACCCAGTACTTC. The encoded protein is CASSLDFRDSQETQYF.

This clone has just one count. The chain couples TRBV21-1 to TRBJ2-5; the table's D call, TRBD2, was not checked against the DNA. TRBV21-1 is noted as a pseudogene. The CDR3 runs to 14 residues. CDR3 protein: CASSKYSGGETQYF. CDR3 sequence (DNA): TGTGCCAGCAGCAAATACTCGGGGGGGGAGACCCAGTACTTC.

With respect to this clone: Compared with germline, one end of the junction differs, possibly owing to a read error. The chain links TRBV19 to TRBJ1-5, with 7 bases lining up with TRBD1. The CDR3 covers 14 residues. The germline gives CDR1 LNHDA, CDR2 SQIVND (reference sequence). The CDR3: CASRTADRTVPRHF. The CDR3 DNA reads TGTGCCAGTAGAACCGCGGACAGGACGGTGCCCCGGCATTTT.

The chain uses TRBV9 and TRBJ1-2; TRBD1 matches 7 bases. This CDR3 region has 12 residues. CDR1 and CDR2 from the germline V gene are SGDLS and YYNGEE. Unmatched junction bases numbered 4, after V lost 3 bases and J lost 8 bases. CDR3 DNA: TGTGCCAGCAGCGGAAGGGGGCGCGGCTACACCTTC. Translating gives CASSGRGRGYTF.

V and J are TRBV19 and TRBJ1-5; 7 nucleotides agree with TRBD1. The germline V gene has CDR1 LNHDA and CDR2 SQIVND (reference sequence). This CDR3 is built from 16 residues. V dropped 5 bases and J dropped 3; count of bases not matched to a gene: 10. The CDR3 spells CASSPPLTGYNQPQHF. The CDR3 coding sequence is TGTGCCAGTAGTCCTCCCTTGACAGGGTACAATCAGCCCCAGCATTTT. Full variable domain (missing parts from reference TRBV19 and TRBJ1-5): DGGITQSPKYLFRKEGQNVTLSCEQNLNHDAMYWYRQDPGQGLRLIYYSQIVNDFQKGDIAEGYSVSREKKESFPLTVTSAQKNPTAFYLCASSPPLTGYNQPQHFGDGTRLSIL.

The CDR3: CASSPGGTDLNTEAFF. CDR3 DNA: TGTGCCAGCAGCCCGGGGGGGACAGACCTGAACACTGAAGCTTTCTTT. The chain links TRBV5-4 to TRBJ1-1; 7 bases are shared with TRBD1. The germline CDR1 and CDR2 sequences are SGHNT and YYREEE (reference sequence). This CDR3 is 16 amino acids long. With V trimmed by 4 bases and J by 0 bases, 9 bases remained unmatched.

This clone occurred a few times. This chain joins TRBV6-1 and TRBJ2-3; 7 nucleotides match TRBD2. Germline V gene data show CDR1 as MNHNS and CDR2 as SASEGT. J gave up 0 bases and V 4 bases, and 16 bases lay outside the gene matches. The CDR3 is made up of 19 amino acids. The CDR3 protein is CASSVRPPGTTPSTDTQYF. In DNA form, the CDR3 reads TGTGCCAGCAGTGTTAGACCTCCCGGGACTACCCCTAGCACAGATACGCAGTATTTT.